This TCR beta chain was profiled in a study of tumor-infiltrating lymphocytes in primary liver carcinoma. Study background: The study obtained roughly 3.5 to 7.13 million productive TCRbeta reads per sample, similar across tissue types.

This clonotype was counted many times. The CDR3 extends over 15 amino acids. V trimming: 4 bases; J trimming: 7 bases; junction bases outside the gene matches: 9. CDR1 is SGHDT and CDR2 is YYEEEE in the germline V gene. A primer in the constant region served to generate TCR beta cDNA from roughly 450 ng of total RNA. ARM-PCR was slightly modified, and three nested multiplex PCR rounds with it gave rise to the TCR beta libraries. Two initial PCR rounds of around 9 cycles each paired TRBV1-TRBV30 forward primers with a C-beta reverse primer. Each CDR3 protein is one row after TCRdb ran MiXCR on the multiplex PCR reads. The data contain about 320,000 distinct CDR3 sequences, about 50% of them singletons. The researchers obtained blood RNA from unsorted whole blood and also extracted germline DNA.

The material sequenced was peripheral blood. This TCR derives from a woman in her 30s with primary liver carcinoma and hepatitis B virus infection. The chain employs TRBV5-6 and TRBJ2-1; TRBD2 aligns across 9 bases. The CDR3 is CASSAGGRAGNEQFF. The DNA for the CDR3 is TGTGCCAGCAGCGCTGGCGGGAGGGCGGGTAATGAGCAGTTCTTC.